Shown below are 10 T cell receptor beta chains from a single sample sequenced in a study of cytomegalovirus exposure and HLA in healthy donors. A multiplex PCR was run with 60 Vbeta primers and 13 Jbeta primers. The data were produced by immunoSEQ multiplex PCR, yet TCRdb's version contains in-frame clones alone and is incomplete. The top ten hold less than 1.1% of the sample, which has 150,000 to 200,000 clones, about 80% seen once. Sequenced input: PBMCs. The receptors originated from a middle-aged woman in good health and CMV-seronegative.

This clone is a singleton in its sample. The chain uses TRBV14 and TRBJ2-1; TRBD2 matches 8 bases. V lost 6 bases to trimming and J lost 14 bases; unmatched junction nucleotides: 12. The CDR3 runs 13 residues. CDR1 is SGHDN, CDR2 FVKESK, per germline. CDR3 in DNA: TGTGCCAGCAGACCGGGACTAGTAGGGCCGGAGTTCTTC. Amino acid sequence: CASRPGLVGPEFF.

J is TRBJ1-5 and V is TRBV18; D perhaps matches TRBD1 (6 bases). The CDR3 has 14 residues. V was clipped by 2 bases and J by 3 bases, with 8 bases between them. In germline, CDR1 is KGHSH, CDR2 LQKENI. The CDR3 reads CASSPGGLNQPQHF. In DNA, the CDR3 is TGTGCCAGCTCACCAGGGGGCCTCAATCAGCCCCAGCATTTT. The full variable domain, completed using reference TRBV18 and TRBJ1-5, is NAGVMQNPRHLVRRRGQEARLRCSPMKGHSHVYWYRQLPEEGLKFMVYLQKENIIDESGMPKERFSAEFPKEGPSILRIQQVVRGDSAAYFCASSPGGLNQPQHFGDGTRLSIL.

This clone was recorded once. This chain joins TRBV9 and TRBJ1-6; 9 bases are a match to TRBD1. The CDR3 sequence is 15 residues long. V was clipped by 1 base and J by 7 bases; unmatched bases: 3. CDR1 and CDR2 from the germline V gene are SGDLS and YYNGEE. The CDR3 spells CASSVRDRENSPLHF. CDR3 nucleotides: TGTGCCAGCAGCGTAAGGGACAGGGAAAATTCACCCCTCCACTTT.

The CDR3 loop reads CASSTGAEQYV. CDR3 sequence (DNA): TGTGCCAGCAGTACAGGGGCCGAGCAGTACGTC. The chain has TRBV6-6 and TRBJ2-7; TRBD1 aligns across 7 bases. Looked up from germline, CDR1 is MNHNY and CDR2 is SVGAGI (reference sequence). The CDR3 is made up of 11 amino acids. The V and J ends lost 5 bases and 6 bases, in that order; junction bases with no gene match: 1.

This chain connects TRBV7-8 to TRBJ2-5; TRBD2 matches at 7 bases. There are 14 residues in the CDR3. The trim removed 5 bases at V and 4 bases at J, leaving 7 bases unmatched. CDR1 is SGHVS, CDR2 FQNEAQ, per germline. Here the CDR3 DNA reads TGTGCCAGCAGCAGACTAGCCCGAGGAGAGACCCAGTACTTC. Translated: CASSRLARGETQYF.

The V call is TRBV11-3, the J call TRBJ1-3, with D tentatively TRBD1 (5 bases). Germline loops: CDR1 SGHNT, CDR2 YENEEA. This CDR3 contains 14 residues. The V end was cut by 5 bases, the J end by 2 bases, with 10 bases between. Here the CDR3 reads CASSQGETGNTIYF. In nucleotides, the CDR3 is TGTGCCAGCAGCCAGGGCGAGACTGGAAACACCATATATTTT.

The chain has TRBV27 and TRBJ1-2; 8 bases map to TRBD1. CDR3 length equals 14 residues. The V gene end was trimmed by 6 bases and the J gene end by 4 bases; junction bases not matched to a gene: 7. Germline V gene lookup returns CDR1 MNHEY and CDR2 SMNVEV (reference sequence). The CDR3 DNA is TGTGCCAGCAGGTCAACAGGGGGAGGCTATGGCTACACCTTC. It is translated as CASRSTGGGYGYTF.

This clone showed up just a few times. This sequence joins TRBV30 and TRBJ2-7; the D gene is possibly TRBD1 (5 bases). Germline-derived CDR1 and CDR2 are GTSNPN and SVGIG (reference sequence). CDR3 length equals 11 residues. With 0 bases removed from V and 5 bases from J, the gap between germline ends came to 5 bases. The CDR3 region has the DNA TGTGCCTGGAGTGTAGGGGACGAGCAGTACTTC. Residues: CAWSVGDEQYF. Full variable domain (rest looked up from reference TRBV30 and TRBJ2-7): SQTIHQWPATLVQPVGSPLSLECTVEGTSNPNLYWYRQAAGRGLQLLFYSVGIGQISSEVPQNLSASRPQDRQFILSSKKLLLSDSGFYLCAWSVGDEQYFGPGTRLTVT.

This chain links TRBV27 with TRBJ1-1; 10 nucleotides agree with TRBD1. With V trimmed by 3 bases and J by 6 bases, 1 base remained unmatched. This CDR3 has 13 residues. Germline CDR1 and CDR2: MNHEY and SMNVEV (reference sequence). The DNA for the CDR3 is TGTGCCAGCAGTTTGACAGGGGGCTCTGAAGCTTTCTTT. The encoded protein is CASSLTGGSEAFF.

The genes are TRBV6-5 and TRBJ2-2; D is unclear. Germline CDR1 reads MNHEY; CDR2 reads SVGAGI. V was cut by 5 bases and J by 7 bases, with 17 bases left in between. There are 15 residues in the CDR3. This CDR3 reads CASSPYPRLIGELFF. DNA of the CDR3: TGTGCCAGCAGTCCCTACCCGAGACTTATCGGGGAGCTGTTTTTT.